These 13 T cell receptor beta chains came from one sample sequenced in a study of blood T cell repertoires in COVID-19. Method: immunoSEQ multiplex PCR; TCRdb's copy keeps in-frame clones and lacks some. The sample lists over 200,000 clones, over 75% occurring once. Sequencing was done on a sample of peripheral blood. The source of these receptors is a man aged 35 to 55 with active or convalescent COVID-19.

This chain uses TRBV3-1 (or the pseudogene TRBV3-2) with TRBJ2-7, with D perhaps matching TRBD2 (6 bases). CDR1 and CDR2 (germline): LGHDT, YNNKEL (reference sequence). Trimming left V 1 base short and J 6 bases short, with 10 bases between. The CDR3 has 13 residues. Here the CDR3 reads CASSQAEGSEQYF. CDR3 nucleotide sequence: TGTGCCAGCAGCCAAGCGGAGGGAAGCGAGCAGTACTTC.

This clone was counted only a few times. The rearrangement joins TRBV3-1 (or the pseudogene TRBV3-2) to TRBJ1-2; the D is unclear. The CDR3 runs to 14 residues. CDR1 LGHDT and CDR2 YNNKEL come from the germline V gene (reference sequence). Between the trimmed V and J ends, which lost 5 bases and 0 bases, there was a span of 10 bases. This CDR3 reads CASSIAGSNYGYTF. The CDR3, as DNA: TGTGCCAGCAGCATCGCGGGGTCTAACTATGGCTACACCTTC.

V gene TRBV4-2 combines with J gene TRBJ1-4; 7 bases are a match to TRBD1. V shed 6 bases, J shed 3 bases, and the junction held 4 bases outside the gene matches. Germline V gene sequence: CDR1 LGHNA, CDR2 YNFKEQ. This CDR3 has 14 amino acids. CDR3 in DNA: TGTGCCAGCAGTCATGACAGGGCTAATGAAAAACTGTTTTTT. Residues: CASSHDRANEKLFF.

The CDR3 protein is CASSATGVGQPQHF. The CDR3 DNA follows: TGTGCCAGCAGCGCGACAGGGGTGGGTCAGCCCCAGCATTTT. The genes are TRBV9 and TRBJ1-5; TRBD1 agrees at 8 bases. Germline V gene data show CDR1 as SGDLS and CDR2 as YYNGEE. The trim removed 3 bases at V and 6 bases at J, leaving 5 bases unmatched. The CDR3 has 14 amino acids.

The gene calls are TRBV5-1 and TRBJ2-3, with a tentative D call TRBD1 (5 bases). The CDR3 is 15 residues long. Per the germline V gene, CDR1 is SGHRS and CDR2 is YFSETQ. V was shortened by 3 bases and J by 0 bases, with 11 bases between the two germline ends. DNA for the CDR3: TGCGCCAGCAGCTGGAACAGGCCTAGCACAGATACGCAGTATTTT. It translates to CASSWNRPSTDTQYF.

This clone was found once. The DNA for the CDR3 is TGTGCCAGTAGTCAAGAACCTATTCAGCCCCAGCATTTT. This encodes CASSQEPIQPQHF. The J gene is TRBJ1-5, the V gene TRBV19; D remains ambiguous. Per germline, CDR1 LNHDA and CDR2 SQIVND (reference sequence). This CDR3 is 13 amino acids long. V shed 5 bases and J shed 6 bases, with 11 bases lying between them.

V is TRBV24-1 and J is TRBJ2-1; a weak D match, TRBD1 (5 bases). From germline, CDR1 is KGHDR and CDR2 SFDVKD. This CDR3 is 15 amino acids long. V shed 4 bases and J shed 4 bases, with 13 bases lying between them. CDR3 DNA sequence: TGTGCCACCAGTGACCCGGTAGGGGCTTACAATGAGCAGTTCTTC. This gives the protein CATSDPVGAYNEQFF.

This chain uses TRBV5-1 with TRBJ2-7; TRBD1 might be the D (6 bases). CDR3 size: 13 residues. The V end was cut by 3 bases, the J end by 1 base, with 8 bases between. Germline V gene sequence: CDR1 SGHRS, CDR2 YFSETQ. The CDR3 DNA sequence: TGCGCCAGCAGCTGGACAGTTTCCTACGAGCAGTACTTC. It codes for CASSWTVSYEQYF.

This clone was seen once. This chain links TRBV28 with TRBJ1-3, with D possibly TRBD1 on 6 matching bases. V lost 3 bases to trimming and J lost 8 bases, with 17 bases between them. The CDR3 consists of 15 residues. Germline V gives CDR1 MDHEN, CDR2 SYDVKM. The CDR3 DNA follows: TGTGCCAGCAGTTTGTTCCCCAGGGGCGGGTACACCATATATTTT. This translates into CASSLFPRGGYTIYF.

This clone qualifies as medium-sized. The chain combines TRBV25-1 with TRBJ2-7; the D gene is possibly TRBD1 (5 bases). The CDR3 is 15 amino acids. From germline, CDR1 is MGHDK and CDR2 SYGVNS. Trimming stripped 2 bases from V and 3 bases from J, with 14 bases between. The CDR3 sequence is CASSEPGMGGYEQYF. CDR3 in DNA: TGTGCCAGCAGTGAACCAGGGATGGGTGGCTACGAGCAGTACTTC.

The V call is TRBV5-6, the J call TRBJ1-5, with a possible D match to TRBD1 (6 bases). From germline, CDR1 is SGHDT and CDR2 YYEEEE. Trimming stripped 1 base from V and 0 bases from J, with 14 bases between. This CDR3 has 17 residues. CDR3 in amino acids: CASSLRGGEDSNQPQHF. CDR3 nucleotide sequence: TGTGCCAGCAGCTTGAGGGGGGGCGAAGATAGCAATCAGCCCCAGCATTTT.

The chain employs TRBV12-3 or TRBV12-4 and TRBJ2-3, with D possibly being TRBD2 (6 bases). The CDR3 runs to 12 residues. The V end was cut by 4 bases, the J end by 6 bases, with 8 bases between. CDR3 DNA: TGTGCCAGCAGTTCCGCGGGGGATACGCAGTATTTT. Translated, it gives CASSSAGDTQYF.

The genes are TRBV30 and TRBJ1-4; 9 bases fit TRBD1. CDR1 is GTSNPN and CDR2 is SVGIG in the germline V gene (reference sequence). This CDR3 comprises 13 residues. V lost 5 bases, J lost 8 bases, and 6 bases stayed unmatched. The CDR3 sequence: CAWHYGTGEKLFF. The CDR3 nucleotides are TGTGCCTGGCATTACGGGACAGGGGAAAAACTGTTTTTT.